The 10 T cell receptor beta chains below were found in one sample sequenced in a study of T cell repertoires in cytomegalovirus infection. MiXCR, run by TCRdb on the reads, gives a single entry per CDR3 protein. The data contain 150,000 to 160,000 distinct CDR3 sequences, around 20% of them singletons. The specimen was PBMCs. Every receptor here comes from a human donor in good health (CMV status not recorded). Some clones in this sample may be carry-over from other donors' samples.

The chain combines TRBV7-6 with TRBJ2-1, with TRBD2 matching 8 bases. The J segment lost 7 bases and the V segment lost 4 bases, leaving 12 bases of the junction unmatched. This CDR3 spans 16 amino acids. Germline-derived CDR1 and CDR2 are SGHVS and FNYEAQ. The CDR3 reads CASSWAGTRTPNEQFF. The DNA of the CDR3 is TGTGCCAGCAGCTGGGCCGGGACTAGGACCCCTAATGAGCAGTTCTTC.

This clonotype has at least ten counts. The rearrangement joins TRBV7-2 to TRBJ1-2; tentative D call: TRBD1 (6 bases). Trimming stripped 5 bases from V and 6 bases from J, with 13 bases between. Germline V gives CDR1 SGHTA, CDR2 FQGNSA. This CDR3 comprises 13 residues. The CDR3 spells CASSTTGSHGYTF. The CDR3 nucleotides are TGTGCCAGCAGCACGACAGGAAGCCATGGCTACACCTTC. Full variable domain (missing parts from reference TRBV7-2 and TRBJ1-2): GAGVSQSPSNKVTEKGKDVELRCDPISGHTALYWYRQSLGQGLEFLIYFQGNSAPDKSGLPSDRFSAERTGGSVSTLTIQRTQQEDSAVYLCASSTTGSHGYTFGSGTRLTVV.

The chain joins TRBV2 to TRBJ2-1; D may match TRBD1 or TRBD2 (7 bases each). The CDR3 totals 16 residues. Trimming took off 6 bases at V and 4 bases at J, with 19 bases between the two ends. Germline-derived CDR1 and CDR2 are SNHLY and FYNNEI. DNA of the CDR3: TGTGCCAGCAGAGGGGGGGGACAGTCCCTATACAATGAGCAGTTCTTC. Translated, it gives CASRGGGQSLYNEQFF. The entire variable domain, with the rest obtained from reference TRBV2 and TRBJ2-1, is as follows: EPEVTQTPSHQVTQMGQEVILRCVPISNHLYFYWYRQILGQKVEFLVSFYNNEISEKSEIFDDQFSVERPDGSNFTLKIRSTKLEDSAMYFCASRGGGQSLYNEQFFGPGTRLTVL.

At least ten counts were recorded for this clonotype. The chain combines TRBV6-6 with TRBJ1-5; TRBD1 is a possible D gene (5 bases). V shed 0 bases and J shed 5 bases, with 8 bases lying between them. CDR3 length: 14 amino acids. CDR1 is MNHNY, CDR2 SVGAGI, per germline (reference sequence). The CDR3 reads CASSYSGGDQPQHF. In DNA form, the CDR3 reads TGTGCCAGCAGTTACTCTGGGGGGGATCAGCCCCAGCATTTT.

As DNA, the CDR3 is TGCGCCAGCAGCTTGGGTCCAGGGGGCGCGTTTGGCTACGAGCAGTACTTC. Amino acid sequence: CASSLGPGGAFGYEQYF. The rearrangement links TRBV5-1 to TRBJ2-7, with 8 bases matching TRBD1. This CDR3 has 17 amino acids. V lost 0 bases to trimming and J lost 3 bases; unmatched junction nucleotides: 11. In germline, CDR1 is SGHRS, CDR2 YFSETQ.

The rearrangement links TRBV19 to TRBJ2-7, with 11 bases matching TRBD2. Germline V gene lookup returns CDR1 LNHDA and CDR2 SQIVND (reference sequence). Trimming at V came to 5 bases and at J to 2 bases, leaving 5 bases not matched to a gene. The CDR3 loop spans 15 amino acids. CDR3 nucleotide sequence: TGTGCCAGTAGTTTAGCGGGAGGGCCGGCCTACGAGCAGTACTTC. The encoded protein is CASSLAGGPAYEQYF.

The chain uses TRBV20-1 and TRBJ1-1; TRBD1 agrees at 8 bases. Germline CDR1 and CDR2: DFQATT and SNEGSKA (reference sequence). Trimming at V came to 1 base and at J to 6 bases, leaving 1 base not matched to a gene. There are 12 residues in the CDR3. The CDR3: CSARGTGSEAFF. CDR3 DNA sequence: TGCAGTGCTAGAGGGACAGGGTCTGAAGCTTTCTTT.

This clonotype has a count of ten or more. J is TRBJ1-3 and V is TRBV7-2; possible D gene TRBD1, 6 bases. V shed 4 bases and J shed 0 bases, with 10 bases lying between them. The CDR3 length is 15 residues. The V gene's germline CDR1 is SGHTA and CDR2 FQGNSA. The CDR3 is CASSSGTTSGNTIYF. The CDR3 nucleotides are TGTGCCAGCAGCTCCGGGACAACCTCTGGAAACACCATATATTTT.

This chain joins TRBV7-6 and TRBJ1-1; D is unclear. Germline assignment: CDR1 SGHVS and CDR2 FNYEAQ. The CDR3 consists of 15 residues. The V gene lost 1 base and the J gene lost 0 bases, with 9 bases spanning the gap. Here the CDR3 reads CASSLGAGMNTEAFF. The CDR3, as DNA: TGTGCCAGCAGCTTAGGAGCGGGAATGAACACTGAAGCTTTCTTT.

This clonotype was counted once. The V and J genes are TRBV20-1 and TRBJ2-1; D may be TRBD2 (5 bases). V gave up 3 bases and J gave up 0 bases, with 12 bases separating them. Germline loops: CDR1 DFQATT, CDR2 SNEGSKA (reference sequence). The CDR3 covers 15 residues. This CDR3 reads CSARPGSSSYNEQFF. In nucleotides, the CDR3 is TGCAGTGCTAGGCCGGGGTCCAGCTCCTACAATGAGCAGTTCTTC.